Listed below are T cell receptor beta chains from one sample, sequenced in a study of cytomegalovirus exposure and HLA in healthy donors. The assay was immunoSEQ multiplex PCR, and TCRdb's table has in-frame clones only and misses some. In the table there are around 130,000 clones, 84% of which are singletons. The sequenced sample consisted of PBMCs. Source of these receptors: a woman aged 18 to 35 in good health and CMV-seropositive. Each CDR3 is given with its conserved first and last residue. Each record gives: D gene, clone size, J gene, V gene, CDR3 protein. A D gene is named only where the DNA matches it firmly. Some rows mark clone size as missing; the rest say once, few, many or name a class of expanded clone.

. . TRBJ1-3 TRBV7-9 CASSWYSSSGNTIYF
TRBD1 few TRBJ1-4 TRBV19 CASSGDRNEKLFF
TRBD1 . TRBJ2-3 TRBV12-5 CASGLRTGFTDTQYF
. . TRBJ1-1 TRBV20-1 CRAGPYTEAFF
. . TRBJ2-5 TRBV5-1 CASSEREETQYF
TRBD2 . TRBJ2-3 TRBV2 CASSGVAGGDTQYF
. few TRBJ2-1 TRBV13 CASSFRQVDNEQFF
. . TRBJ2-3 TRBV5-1 CASSLEPEVGTDTQYF
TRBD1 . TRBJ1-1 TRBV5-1 CASSGSGGNTEAFF
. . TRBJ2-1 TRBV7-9 CASSSRRGWSSYNEQFF
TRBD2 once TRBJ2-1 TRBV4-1 CASSQGGGKRSYNEQFF
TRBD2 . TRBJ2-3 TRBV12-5 CASGLVVIPGLAGAAGTQYF
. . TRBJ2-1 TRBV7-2 CASSSPPGESYNEQFF
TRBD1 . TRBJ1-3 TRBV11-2 CASSFDREGNTIYF
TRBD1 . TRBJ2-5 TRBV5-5 CASIPGTGVYETQYF
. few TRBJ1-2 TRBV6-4 CASSPGGEGGYTF
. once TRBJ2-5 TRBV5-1 CASSLESVNTETQYF
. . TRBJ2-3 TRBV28 CASRGQSTDTQYF
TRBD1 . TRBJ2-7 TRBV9 CASSPGDSYEQYF
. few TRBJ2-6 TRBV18 CASSPRYNPGTFASGANVLTF
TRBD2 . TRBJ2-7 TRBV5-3 CARSLPGTSGAYEQYF
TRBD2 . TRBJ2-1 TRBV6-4 CASSRTSGGTLYNEQFF
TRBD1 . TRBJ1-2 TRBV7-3 CASSFAGTGAYGYTF
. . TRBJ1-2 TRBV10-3 CAISESEPNYGYTF
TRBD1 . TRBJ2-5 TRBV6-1 CASSLTGLDPETQYF
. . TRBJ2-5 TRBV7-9 CASSPPLWDTNQETQYF
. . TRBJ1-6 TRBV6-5 CASTPSPNVGSPLHF
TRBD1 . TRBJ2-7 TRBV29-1 CSGLAQGPYEQYF
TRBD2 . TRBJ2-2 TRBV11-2 CASRPGLAGGITNTGELFF
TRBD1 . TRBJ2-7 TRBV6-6 CASSYWDSYEQYF
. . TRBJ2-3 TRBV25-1 CASSEYRGDTQYF
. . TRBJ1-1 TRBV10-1 CASSPQVYTEAFF
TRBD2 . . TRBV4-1 CASSQGLAGAYEQYF
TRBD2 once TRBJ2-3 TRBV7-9 CASSPGSGGSGDTQYF
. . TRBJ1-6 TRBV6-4 CASSDSWGPDSPLHF
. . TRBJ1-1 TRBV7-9 CASSSMGDTEAFF
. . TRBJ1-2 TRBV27 CASSSLGNYGYTF
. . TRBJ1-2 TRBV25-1 CASSEYRTGFGYTF
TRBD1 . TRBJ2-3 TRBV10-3 CAISESTGRTDTQYF
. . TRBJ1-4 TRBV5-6 CASGQGHNEKLFF
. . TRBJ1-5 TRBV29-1 CSARQGSNQPQHF
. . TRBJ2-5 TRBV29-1 CSAVLGAETQYF
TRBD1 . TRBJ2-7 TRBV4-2 CASSRSGTDYYEQYF